This TCR beta chain derives from a study of resident and recirculating memory T cells in vitiligo. Study-level information: Each patient gave two lesional and two nonlesional epidermal shave biopsies, plus PBMCs.

This CDR3 comprises 17 residues. The trim removed 0 bases at V and 0 bases at J, leaving 7 bases unmatched. The V gene's germline CDR1 is SGHDT and CDR2 YYEEEE. Using immunoSEQ multiplex PCR, the repertoire was profiled, and TCRdb retains in-frame clones only, with some absent. The sample has 70,000 to 85,000 clones, roughly nine tenths seen once. This receptor was taken from a male donor with vitiligo. The gene calls are TRBV5-6 and TRBJ2-7, with 9 bases that match TRBD1. Sequencing used blood. The DNA of the CDR3 is TGTGCCAGCAGCTTGGGATTTGTGGGACAGGGCTCCTACGAGCAGTACTTC. This codes for CASSLGFVGQGSYEQYF.